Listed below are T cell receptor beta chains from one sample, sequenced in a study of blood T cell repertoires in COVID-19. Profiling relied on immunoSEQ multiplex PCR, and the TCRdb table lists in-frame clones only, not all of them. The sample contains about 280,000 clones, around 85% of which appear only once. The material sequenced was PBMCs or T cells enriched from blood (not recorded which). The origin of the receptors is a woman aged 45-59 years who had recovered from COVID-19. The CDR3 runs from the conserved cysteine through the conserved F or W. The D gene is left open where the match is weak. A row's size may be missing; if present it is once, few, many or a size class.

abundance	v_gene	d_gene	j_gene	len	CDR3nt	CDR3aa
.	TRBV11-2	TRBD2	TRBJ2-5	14	TGTGCCAGCAGCCCATATTTTAGCGGGGGGACCGAGTACTTC	CASSPYFSGGTEYF
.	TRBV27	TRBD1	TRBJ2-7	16	TGTGCCAGCAGCTCTACCAGGGGACAGGGGGCTCGGGAGCAGTACTTC	CASSSTRGQGAREQYF
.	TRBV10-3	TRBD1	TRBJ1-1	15	TGTGCCACCTCCGGGACAGGGGGCGGAGGCACTGAAGCTTTCTTT	CATSGTGGGGTEAFF
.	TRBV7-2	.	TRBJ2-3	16	TGTGCCAGCAGCTTAAGGGCCCTAGCGACCACAGATACGCAGTATTTT	CASSLRALATTDTQYF
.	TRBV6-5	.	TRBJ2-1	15	TGTGCCAGCAGCAAAACAGGGCCAATCGACAATGAGCAGTTCTTC	CASSKTGPIDNEQFF
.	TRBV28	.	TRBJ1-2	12	TGTGCCAGCAGTTTGGAGGTGAATGGCTACACCTTC	CASSLEVNGYTF
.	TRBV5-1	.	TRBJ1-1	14	TGCGCCAGCAGCTTGGCGGGAAGTGATACTGAAGCTTTCTTT	CASSLAGSDTEAFF
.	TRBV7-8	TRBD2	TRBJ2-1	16	TGTGCCAGCAGCTTTCTCGGCGGGGGGGTCTACAATGAGCAGTTCTTC	CASSFLGGGVYNEQFF
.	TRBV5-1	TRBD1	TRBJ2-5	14	TGCGCCAGCAGCTTACAGGGGCCCCAAGAGACCCAGTACTTC	CASSLQGPQETQYF
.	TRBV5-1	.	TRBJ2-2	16	TGCGCCAGCAGCTTGGCCGCGGGCCTAGAGACCGGGGAGCTGTTTTTT	CASSLAAGLETGELFF
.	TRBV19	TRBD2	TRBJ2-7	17	TGTGCCAGTAGCCCCACCCCCGCGGGACTAGAGGACTACGAGCAGTACTTC	CASSPTPAGLEDYEQYF
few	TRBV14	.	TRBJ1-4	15	TGTGCCAGCAGCCACGCCCCAGGGGTGGATGAAAAACTGTTTTTT	CASSHAPGVDEKLFF
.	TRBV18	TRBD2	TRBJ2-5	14	TGTGCCAGCTCACCCGGACTAGCCCAAGAGACCCAGTACTTC	CASSPGLAQETQYF